The 11 T cell receptor beta chains listed next were all sequenced from one sample in a study of post-analysis software for immune sequencing data. No antigen has been assigned to these receptors. Broader study findings: The five TRBV segments detected at higher frequency in patients than in controls included TRBV5-6, TRBV5-1 and TRBV20-1.

Unique molecular identifiers were built into the TCR beta cDNA libraries. TCRdb itself ran the PCR reads through MiXCR, one entry per CDR3 protein. The repertoire includes around 400,000 distinct CDR3 sequences, over 30% of them detected once, and 6% to 9% sits in the top ten. The sequenced material came from blood. The origin of the receptors is a girl aged 2-9 years with multiple sclerosis.

The DNA of the CDR3 is TGTGCCAGCAGCCAAGCCGGCCGCCAGCCCCAGCATTTT. Translating it yields CASSQAGRQPQHF. V gene TRBV4-2 combines with J gene TRBJ1-5; D not resolved. Trimming removed 1 base at V and 7 bases at J, with 8 bases between. This CDR3 region has 13 residues. The V gene's germline CDR1 is LGHNA and CDR2 YNFKEQ.

This clonotype was seen many times. DNA of the CDR3: TGTGCCAGCAGCCCCGGGACTTCTCCCGACCACTACGAGCAGTACTTC. Protein: CASSPGTSPDHYEQYF. The V call is TRBV6-5, the J call TRBJ2-7; TRBD2 is a possible D gene (6 bases). The CDR3 sequence is 16 residues long. V was pared by 6 bases and J by 3 bases, with 21 bases between. From germline, CDR1 is MNHEY and CDR2 SVGAGI.

The chain is built from TRBV20-1 and TRBJ1-5; D uncertain. Looked up from germline, CDR1 is DFQATT and CDR2 is SNEGSKA (reference sequence). V was pared by 5 bases and J by 3 bases, with 17 bases between. CDR3 length: 15 amino acids. CDR3 region: CSAGRHGGLNQPQHF. In DNA, the CDR3 is TGCAGTGCTGGCAGACATGGAGGACTCAATCAGCCCCAGCATTTT.

The table lists this clonotype with a few counts. V and J are TRBV6-6 and TRBJ2-7, with TRBD1 matching 8 bases. The junction had 8 bases not matched to a gene; V was cut back by 6 bases and J by 4 bases. The CDR3 sequence is 14 residues long. Germline loops: CDR1 MNHNY, CDR2 SVGAGI (reference sequence). DNA of the CDR3: TGTGCCAGCAGCCCTTTTCAGGGGGCTTACGAGCAGTACTTC. This codes for CASSPFQGAYEQYF.

Only a few counts were recorded for this clonotype. The chain combines TRBV11-2 with TRBJ2-3; no clear D gene. V lost 3 bases, J lost 2 bases, and 9 bases lay in between. The CDR3 runs to 14 residues. Per the germline V gene, CDR1 is SGHAT and CDR2 is FQNNGV. The CDR3: CASSLDGYTDTQYF. As DNA, the CDR3 is TGTGCCAGCAGCTTGGATGGGTACACAGATACGCAGTATTTT.

This clonotype was seen more than once but under ten times. The genes are TRBV29-1 and TRBJ2-3; 10 bases line up with TRBD1. The CDR3 length is 16 residues. Unmatched junction bases numbered 10, after V lost 2 bases and J lost 5 bases. Germline CDR1 is SQVTM and CDR2 is ANQGSEA. CDR3 sequence: CSVELSDRGQGDTQYF. In DNA, the CDR3 is TGCAGCGTTGAACTCTCAGACAGGGGGCAGGGAGATACGCAGTATTTT.

This clonotype was detected only a few times. V gene TRBV29-1 combines with J gene TRBJ2-1, with a tentative D call TRBD2 (5 bases). This CDR3 has 17 amino acids. V lost 5 bases, J lost 6 bases, and 26 bases lay in between. From germline, CDR1 is SQVTM and CDR2 ANQGSEA. CDR3 residues: CSVSIQIRKITSNEQFF. CDR3 DNA sequence: TGCAGCGTTAGCATCCAGATACGCAAAATTACTAGCAATGAGCAGTTCTTC.

A single count supports this clonotype. The chain links TRBV13 to TRBJ1-1; 9 nucleotides align to TRBD1. V was clipped by 4 bases and J by 3 bases; unmatched bases: 9. Germline V gives CDR1 PRHDT, CDR2 FYEKMQ (reference sequence). This CDR3 is 16 amino acids long. The CDR3 region is CASSSTGGAEDTEAFF. DNA of the CDR3: TGTGCCAGCAGCTCCACAGGGGGCGCGGAGGACACTGAAGCTTTCTTT.

DNA for the CDR3: TGCGCCAGCAGCTTGGCCAAGGGTTCAGGTGGTTCACCCCTCCACTTT. This sequence encodes CASSLAKGSGGSPLHF. This chain connects TRBV5-1 to TRBJ1-6, with D unclear. V gave up 0 bases and J gave up 9 bases, with 16 bases separating them. The CDR3 has 16 amino acids. Germline lookup yields CDR1 SGHRS and CDR2 YFSETQ.

This clonotype was counted between two and nine times. This chain joins TRBV6-5 and TRBJ1-2; D possibly corresponds to TRBD1 (5 bases). The CDR3 totals 13 residues. Germline V gives CDR1 MNHEY, CDR2 SVGAGI. Trimming removed 7 bases at V and 8 bases at J, with 17 bases between. The CDR3 protein is CASNLRRGDGYTF. The CDR3 nucleotides are TGTGCCAGCAATCTACGGAGGGGAGACGGCTACACCTTC.

This clonotype was seen a few times. The chain employs TRBV5-6 and TRBJ2-3; tentatively, D is TRBD2 (6 bases). The CDR3 length is 16 residues. Germline assignment: CDR1 SGHDT and CDR2 YYEEEE. Trimming took 3 bases from V and 1 from J, leaving 15 bases between them. The CDR3 sequence is CASSSVSGVGTDTQYF. The CDR3 DNA reads TGTGCCAGCAGCTCTGTTTCGGGGGTCGGCACAGATACGCAGTATTTT. The whole variable domain, filled in from reference TRBV5-6 and TRBJ2-3, reads DAGVTQSPTHLIKTRGQQVTLRCSPKSGHDTVSWYQQALGQGPQFIFQYYEEEERQRGNFPDRFSGHQFPNYSSELNVNALLLGDSALYLCASSSVSGVGTDTQYFGPGTRLTVL.